Listed below are T cell receptor beta chains from one sample, sequenced in a study of cytomegalovirus exposure and HLA in healthy donors. Assay: immunoSEQ multiplex PCR; the TCRdb copy retains only in-frame clones and omits some. The sample has over 150,000 clones; approximately 84% are singletons. The specimen sequenced was PBMCs. The receptor source for this set is a woman aged 50 to 60 in good health and CMV-seropositive. CDR3s include the opening cysteine and the closing phenylalanine or tryptophan.

v_call | cdr3_aa
TRBV7-3 | CASSLTAGQGANGYTF
TRBV28 | CASSLSRVQNIQYF
TRBV7-6 | CASSFGTGSRGQYF
TRBV4-2 | CASSRGQPYEQYF
TRBV7-2 | CATSSGRGSYNEQFF
TRBV5-1 | CASSPTGGNYGYTF
TRBV11-3 | CASSLPRPVLFF
TRBV7-2 | CASSFDRSYNEQFF
TRBV7-2 | CASRPPQGGFTYEQYF
TRBV7-2 | CASSSGTGVEKLFF
TRBV5-6 | CASSVGLSAYNEQFF
TRBV11-3 | CASSPGLEYRTDTQYF
TRBV25-1 | CASSRTGYNSPLHF
TRBV2 | CASRQGSNNEQFF
TRBV5-1 | CASSVGEASGNTIYF
TRBV4-1 | CASSQNLDREHEQFF
TRBV2 | CASSELDSYQPQHF
TRBV5-1 | CASSAGSGANRGSGANVLTF
TRBV12-5 | CASGLADNEQFF
TRBV7-2 | CASSLWQGNTGELFF
TRBV27 | CASSFASGRIQETQYF
TRBV6-5 | CASSFQRGGNTGELFF
TRBV7-2 | CASSLLQFGQGLGLFF
TRBV28 | CASSLRQGRRETQYF
TRBV5-4 | CASSRASGGAAYNEQFF
TRBV7-2 | CASSPDRGDYGYTF
TRBV5-4 | CASSPGGLAVYNEQFF
TRBV28 | CASTSLFAGSTEAFF
TRBV9 | CASTKVDAGTQYF
TRBV19 | CASSIDSGFSGNTIYF
TRBV7-9 | CASSSQGQPQHF
TRBV7-2 | CASSLVTSGSTTYEQYF
TRBV18 | CASSPSSGDTQYF
TRBV5-8 | CASSLSGVNTGELFF
TRBV5-8 | CASSLTGRDTEAFF
TRBV27 | CASSFRVWTSGGPSTDTQYF
TRBV18 | CASSPTGTGSLEQYF
TRBV11-2 | CASSLRASGNEQFF
TRBV2 | CASRASGSTDTQYF
TRBV4-2 | CASSQELRDRSSPLHF
TRBV30 | CAWKRGKLFF
TRBV18 | CASSPATASNHGYTF
TRBV12-5 | CASGLGSYSNQPQHF
TRBV5-6 | CASSLAGTGTYEQYF
TRBV9 | CASSVVQWIMDTIYF
TRBV27 | CASSSSGGVFEQYF